The TCR beta chain under discussion was sequenced for a study of T cell repertoires in cytomegalovirus infection. General study points: Across the ex vivo response, the dominant clonotypes were HLA-C-restricted CMV-specific TCR beta clonotypes.

TCRdb called the reads again in MiXCR, with one record for every CDR3 protein. This sample carries about 500,000 distinct CDR3 sequences, around 30% of them seen once, and the ten largest clones take roughly 17%. The sample holds a few counts of this clonotype. Its specificity is not known. The germline V gene has CDR1 SGHTA and CDR2 FQGNSA. V lost 5 bases, J lost 5 bases, and 8 bases lay in between. The CDR3 consists of 12 residues. The J gene is TRBJ2-3, the V gene TRBV7-2; D uncertain. The clonotype originates from a human donor in good health (CMV status not recorded). Some clones in this sample may be carry-over from other donors' samples. The specimen comprised cultured PBMCs, sampled from culture after CMV antigen stimulation. CDR3 region: CASSPFKDTQYF. CDR3 nucleotide sequence: TGTGCCAGCAGCCCTTTTAAAGATACGCAGTATTTT.